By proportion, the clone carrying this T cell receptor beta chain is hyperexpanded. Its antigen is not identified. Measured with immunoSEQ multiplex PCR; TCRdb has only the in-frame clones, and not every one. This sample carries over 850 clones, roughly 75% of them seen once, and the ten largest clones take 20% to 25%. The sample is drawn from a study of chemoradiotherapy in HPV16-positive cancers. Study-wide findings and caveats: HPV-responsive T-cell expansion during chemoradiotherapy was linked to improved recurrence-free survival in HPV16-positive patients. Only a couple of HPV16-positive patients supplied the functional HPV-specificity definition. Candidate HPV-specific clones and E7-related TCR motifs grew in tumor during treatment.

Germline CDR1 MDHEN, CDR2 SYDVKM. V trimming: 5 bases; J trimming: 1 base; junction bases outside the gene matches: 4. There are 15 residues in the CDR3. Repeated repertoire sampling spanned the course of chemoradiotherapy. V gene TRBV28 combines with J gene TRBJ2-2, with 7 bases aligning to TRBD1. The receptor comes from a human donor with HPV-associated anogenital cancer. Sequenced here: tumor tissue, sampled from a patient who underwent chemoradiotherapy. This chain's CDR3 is CASSTGTENTGELFF. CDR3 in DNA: TGTGCCAGCAGTACCGGGACAGAGAACACCGGGGAGCTGTTTTTT.